Following are 17 T cell receptor beta chains from one sample sequenced in a study of T-cell memory formation after mild COVID-19. TCRdb redid the calling of the 5' RACE reads with MiXCR, one entry per CDR3 protein. Of about 160,000 distinct CDR3 sequences listed, about 28% are singletons. Sequenced sample: PBMCs or a T cell subset sorted from them (not recorded which). These receptor sequences come from an adult woman who had mild COVID-19 (a few samples of this study predate the infection). Cell type and time point are not known.

This clonotype has just a few counts. The chain combines TRBV15 with TRBJ2-7; D gene uncertain. The CDR3 has 13 residues. Trimming took off 0 bases at V and 4 bases at J, with 7 bases between the two ends. Looked up from germline, CDR1 is LNHNV and CDR2 is YYDKDF (reference sequence). CDR3 sequence (DNA): TGTGCCACCAGCAGAGATAAACAGTACGAGCAGTACTTC. Protein: CATSRDKQYEQYF. Complete variable domain (other parts from reference TRBV15 and TRBJ2-7): DAMVIQNPRYQVTQFGKPVTLSCSQTLNHNVMYWYQQKSSQAPKLLFHYYDKDFNNEADTPDNFQSRRPNTSFCFLDIRSPGLGDTAMYLCATSRDKQYEQYFGPGTRLTVT.

There are a few counts of this clonotype. J is TRBJ1-4 and V is TRBV5-5, with D possibly matching TRBD1 (6 bases). Per germline, CDR1 SGHKS and CDR2 YYEKEE (reference sequence). The CDR3 spans 16 residues. Deletions cut 0 bases from V and 8 bases from J, with 17 bases between. CDR3 residues: CASSLGFGGLQEKLFF. The CDR3 DNA reads TGTGCCAGCAGCTTGGGGTTCGGGGGGCTACAGGAAAAACTGTTTTTT.

This clonotype appeared a single time. CDR3 nucleotide sequence: TGTGCCAGCAGTACCGGGACAGGGGGCGTGCAGCCCCAGCATTTT. This codes for CASSTGTGGVQPQHF. The chain employs TRBV2 and TRBJ1-5, with 12 bases that match TRBD1. CDR1 is SNHLY, CDR2 FYNNEI, per germline. V was clipped by 5 bases and J by 7 bases; unmatched bases: 6. The CDR3 contains 15 residues.

The sample holds one count of this clonotype. The chain has TRBV3-1 and TRBJ2-7, with D perhaps TRBD1 or TRBD2 (5 bases each). V was cut by 1 base and J by 4 bases, with 11 bases left in between. Germline assignment: CDR1 LGHDT and CDR2 YNNKEL (reference sequence). The CDR3 is 14 residues long. This chain's CDR3 is CASSQGGIRYEQYF. In DNA, the CDR3 is TGTGCCAGCAGCCAAGGGGGGATAAGGTACGAGCAGTACTTC.

The gene calls are TRBV2 and TRBJ2-3, with unresolved D. Germline values: CDR1 SNHLY, CDR2 FYNNEI. Trimming cost V 4 bases and J 6 bases, with 11 bases left between them. The CDR3 has 13 amino acids. This chain's CDR3 is CASSGRKADTQYF. For the CDR3, the DNA is TGTGCCAGCAGTGGCAGGAAGGCGGATACGCAGTATTTT.

This chain uses TRBV4-3 with TRBJ2-7, with D uncertain. This CDR3 contains 14 residues. V was cut by 4 bases and J by 2 bases, with 12 bases left in between. The germline V gene has CDR1 LGHNA and CDR2 YSLEER. The CDR3 is CASSLFGGAYEQYF. The CDR3 DNA reads as TGCGCCAGCAGCCTCTTTGGTGGGGCCTACGAGCAGTACTTC.

The chain employs TRBV7-8 and TRBJ2-2, with D unresolved. Germline CDR1 is SGHVS and CDR2 is FQNEAQ. This CDR3 is 16 amino acids long. V lost 1 base to trimming and J lost 5 bases, with 14 bases between them. CDR3 loop: CASSLVAASWTGELFF. CDR3 nucleotide sequence: TGTGCCAGCAGCTTAGTGGCCGCGAGTTGGACCGGGGAGCTGTTTTTT.

This sequence joins TRBV20-1 and TRBJ1-2; 9 nucleotides line up with TRBD1. CDR3 length: 13 amino acids. Germline V gene data show CDR1 as DFQATT and CDR2 as SNEGSKA (reference sequence). The J segment lost 5 bases and the V segment lost 6 bases, leaving 7 bases of the junction unmatched. The CDR3, as DNA: TGCAGTGCAAGGGACAGGGATTCGTATGGCTACACCTTC. It translates to CSARDRDSYGYTF.

The J gene is TRBJ2-7, the V gene TRBV18; D is perhaps TRBD1 or TRBD2 (5 bases each). Trimming took off 6 bases at V and 8 bases at J, with 20 bases between the two ends. CDR1 is KGHSH, CDR2 LQKENI, per germline. CDR3 length: 14 amino acids. CDR3 loop: CASSRDRKGTQQYF. DNA of the CDR3: TGTGCCAGCTCTCGGGACCGAAAGGGGACCCAGCAGTACTTC.

This clonotype was seen only a few times. The V call is TRBV13, the J call TRBJ2-7, with D tentatively TRBD2 (6 bases). CDR1 and CDR2 (germline): PRHDT, FYEKMQ (reference sequence). The CDR3 is 16 amino acids. Trimming left V 0 bases short and J 4 bases short, with 16 bases between. Here the CDR3 reads CASSLGEAGRPYEQYF. CDR3 nucleotides: TGTGCCAGCAGCTTAGGGGAGGCGGGACGACCTTACGAGCAGTACTTC.

In its sample, this clonotype was seen a few times. The chain carries TRBV5-1 and TRBJ1-2; the D gene is possibly TRBD1 (5 bases). Trimming shortened V by 0 bases and J by 4 bases, and 10 bases separated the two germline ends. Germline V lookup: CDR1 SGHRS, CDR2 YFSETQ. The CDR3 contains 14 residues. CDR3 region: CASSLAPGGYGYTF. CDR3 DNA: TGCGCCAGCAGCTTGGCCCCGGGGGGCTATGGCTACACCTTC.

The J gene is TRBJ1-1, the V gene TRBV19; D gene ambiguous. This CDR3 is 14 amino acids long. CDR1 is LNHDA, CDR2 SQIVND, per germline (reference sequence). V was clipped by 5 bases and J by 4 bases, with 14 bases between them. The CDR3 nucleotides are TGTGCCAGTAGTCTGGGCCAGAGGAGCACTGAAGCTTTCTTT. Amino acid sequence: CASSLGQRSTEAFF.

The rearrangement uses TRBV20-1 and TRBJ1-5; D perhaps matches TRBD1 (6 bases). The germline gives CDR1 DFQATT, CDR2 SNEGSKA (reference sequence). Trimming cost V 1 base and J 6 bases, with 25 bases left between them. The CDR3 extends over 18 amino acids. The CDR3 protein is CSARGQVPGPYSSQPQHF. The DNA of the CDR3 is TGCAGTGCTAGAGGACAGGTACCAGGGCCCTATTCATCTCAGCCCCAGCATTTT.

The chain uses TRBV20-1 and TRBJ2-5; D is unclear. The CDR3 is 13 amino acids. CDR1 is DFQATT, CDR2 SNEGSKA, per germline (reference sequence). The CDR3 nucleotides read TGCACCGTGAGTGACCCAATGCTAGAGACCCAGTACTTC. Its translation: CTVSDPMLETQYF.

This chain connects TRBV20-1 to TRBJ2-2; D could derive from TRBD1 or TRBD2 (6 bases each). CDR1 DFQATT and CDR2 SNEGSKA come from the germline V gene (reference sequence). The V end was cut by 3 bases, the J end by 6 bases, with 17 bases between. CDR3 length: 15 residues. The CDR3 nucleotides are TGCAGTGCTAGGGGGGGCAGGGGAGTCCCCGGGGAGCTGTTTTTT. Protein: CSARGGRGVPGELFF.

This clonotype qualifies as large. This chain uses TRBV12-3 or TRBV12-4 with TRBJ2-5; perhaps TRBD1 as D (6 bases). V gave up 6 bases and J gave up 3 bases, with 23 bases separating them. The CDR3 runs to 17 residues. CDR3 in DNA: TGTGCCAGCAGCCTAATGGGGGCCCGGGACGGCAAAGAGACCCAGTACTTC. It encodes CASSLMGARDGKETQYF.

This clonotype was observed a few times. The chain is built from TRBV27 and TRBJ2-7; tentatively, D is TRBD1 or TRBD2 (5 bases each). In germline, CDR1 is MNHEY, CDR2 SMNVEV (reference sequence). Trimming removed 6 bases at V and 2 bases at J, with 8 bases between. The CDR3 loop spans 12 amino acids. The CDR3 DNA follows: TGTGCCAGCAGGGTGGGGGCCTACGAGCAGTACTTC. This sequence encodes CASRVGAYEQYF.